The rows below give T cell receptor beta chains drawn from one sample of a study of cytomegalovirus exposure and HLA in healthy donors. Produced via immunoSEQ multiplex PCR; TCRdb's table is partial and in-frame only. The sample records 95,000 to 150,000 clones, 74% being singletons. The sequenced sample was PBMCs. The receptors stem from a man aged 35 to 55 in good health and CMV-seropositive. Both conserved end residues are part of each CDR3. The D gene is left open where the match is weak. Size values are once, few and many counts, or a class for expanded clones, and some rows have none.

D,V,J,size,CDR3,DNA
.,TRBV29-1,TRBJ1-2,.,CSVWSPWDGYTF,TGCAGCGTTTGGAGTCCCTGGGATGGCTACACCTTC
.,TRBV19,TRBJ2-1,once,CASSIEDGGSYNEQFF,TGTGCCAGTAGTATAGAGGACGGGGGCTCCTACAATGAGCAGTTCTTC
.,TRBV19,TRBJ2-6,.,CATKTGSGANVLTF,TGTGCCACTAAGACAGGCTCAGGGGCCAACGTCCTGACTTTC
.,TRBV28,TRBJ2-7,.,CASGPAGVHHEQYF,TGTGCCAGCGGCCCCGCCGGAGTACACCACGAGCAGTACTTC
TRBD1,TRBV19,TRBJ1-6,.,CASRGTGGINSPLHF,TGTGCCAGTAGGGGGACAGGGGGAATTAATTCACCCCTCCACTTT
.,TRBV5-5,TRBJ2-3,few,CASRDSREDTQYF,TGTGCCAGCAGGGATAGTCGGGAAGATACGCAGTATTTT
.,TRBV27,TRBJ2-2,.,CASSSFSPSTGELFF,TGTGCCAGCAGTTCCTTCAGCCCTAGCACCGGGGAGCTGTTTTTT
.,TRBV2,TRBJ1-6,.,CASSVAGVGGSPLHF,TGTGCCAGCAGTGTCGCCGGGGTTGGAGGATCACCCCTCCACTTT
TRBD1,TRBV7-9,TRBJ1-1,.,CASSPRTGLNTEAFF,TGTGCCAGCAGCCCGCGGACAGGCCTGAACACTGAAGCTTTCTTT
.,TRBV29-1,TRBJ2-7,.,CSVEDRGASYEQYF,TGCAGCGTTGAAGATCGGGGGGCCTCCTACGAGCAGTACTTC
.,TRBV4-1,TRBJ2-7,.,CASSQADSRSYEQYF,TGCGCCAGCAGCCAAGCGGACAGCCGCTCCTACGAGCAGTACTTC
.,TRBV7-8,TRBJ2-7,few,CASSHPLTSYLRREQYF,TGTGCCAGCAGCCATCCTCTTACTAGCTACCTACGTCGCGAGCAGTACTTC
.,TRBV7-9,TRBJ1-3,.,CASSLAQAGNTIYF,TGTGCCAGCAGCTTAGCCCAGGCTGGAAACACCATATATTTT
.,TRBV19,TRBJ1-4,.,CASTERAGREKLFF,TGTGCCAGTACCGAGCGGGCTGGCCGTGAAAAACTGTTTTTT
.,TRBV6-1,TRBJ1-2,.,CASSEARGGREYTF,TGTGCCAGCAGTGAAGCGCGCGGGGGAAGGGAGTACACCTTC
TRBD2,TRBV11-2,TRBJ2-7,.,CASSQLAGGQHEQYF,TGTGCCAGCAGCCAGCTAGCGGGGGGCCAGCATGAGCAGTACTTC
.,TRBV5-6,TRBJ2-1,.,CASSLVDSWVVNEQFF,TGTGCCAGCAGCTTAGTGGACAGTTGGGTAGTAAATGAGCAGTTCTTC
.,TRBV30,TRBJ1-5,.,CAWSSGLGNQPQHF,TGTGCCTGGAGTTCGGGACTGGGGAACCAGCCCCAGCATTTT
.,TRBV5-1,TRBJ1-2,.,CASSLDGAGYGYTF,TGCGCCAGCAGCTTGGATGGGGCTGGCTATGGCTACACCTTC
.,TRBV27,TRBJ2-2,.,CASSFSTGELFF,TGTGCCAGCAGTTTCAGTACCGGGGAGCTGTTTTTT
.,TRBV19,TRBJ2-7,.,CASRLYGQDSYEQYF,TGTGCCAGTAGGCTATATGGCCAGGACTCCTACGAGCAGTACTTC
TRBD2,TRBV6-6,TRBJ2-3,.,CASSSYIAGVGDTQYF,TGTGCCAGCAGTTCGTATATAGCGGGAGTAGGGGATACGCAGTATTTT
.,TRBV19,TRBJ2-7,.,CASSPQGHGEQYF,TGTGCCAGTAGTCCCCAGGGTCACGGGGAGCAGTACTTC
.,TRBV10-3,TRBJ2-7,.,CAISESLRAGYEQYF,TGTGCCATCAGTGAGTCGCTCAGGGCTGGCTACGAGCAGTACTTC
.,TRBV7-2,TRBJ2-7,.,CASSLLLRRGFEQYF,TGTGCCAGCAGCTTATTACTCCGCCGAGGGTTCGAGCAGTACTTC
TRBD1,TRBV27,TRBJ1-2,.,CASSSRTGVKGYGYTF,TGTGCCAGCAGTTCCCGGACAGGGGTGAAAGGCTATGGCTACACCTTC
.,TRBV19,TRBJ2-1,.,CASSIQEAYNEQFF,TGTGCCAGTAGTATCCAGGAGGCCTACAATGAGCAGTTCTTC
TRBD1,TRBV7-6,TRBJ2-3,.,CASSLQVTGVTDTQYF,TGTGCCAGCAGCCTCCAGGTGACAGGGGTCACAGATACGCAGTATTTT
.,TRBV11-2,TRBJ2-5,.,CASSLGQGETQYF,TGTGCCAGCAGCCTAGGGCAGGGTGAGACCCAGTACTTC
TRBD1,TRBV29-1,TRBJ2-7,.,CSVGDRAASYEQYF,TGCAGCGTGGGGGACAGGGCTGCTTCTTACGAGCAGTACTTC
TRBD1,TRBV28,TRBJ2-1,.,CASSRPHRGEQFF,TGTGCCAGCAGCCGACCCCACAGGGGCGAGCAGTTCTTC
TRBD1,TRBV7-2,TRBJ1-4,few,CASSLVGTDNEKLFF,TGTGCCAGCAGCTTAGTAGGGACAGATAATGAAAAACTGTTTTTT
.,TRBV5-1,TRBJ2-2,.,CASSLQGNTGELFF,TGCGCCAGCAGCTTGCAGGGGAACACCGGGGAGCTGTTTTTT
.,TRBV10-3,TRBJ1-1,.,CAISGQPSVNTEAFF,TGTGCCATCAGTGGACAGCCAAGTGTGAACACTGAAGCTTTCTTT
.,TRBV2,TRBJ1-5,.,CASGAGSNQPQHF,TGTGCCAGCGGGGCGGGAAGCAATCAGCCCCAGCATTTT
TRBD1,TRBV19,TRBJ2-7,.,CASSIRGGQGKAYEQYF,TGTGCCAGTAGTATCCGGGGGGGACAGGGGAAGGCCTACGAGCAGTACTTC
TRBD1,TRBV11-2,TRBJ1-1,few,CASSFGQGTEAFF,TGTGCCAGCAGCTTTGGACAGGGCACTGAAGCTTTCTTT
.,TRBV6-1,TRBJ1-1,.,CASKWEGVNTEAFF,TGTGCCAGCAAATGGGAGGGGGTGAACACTGAAGCTTTCTTT
TRBD1,TRBV10-2,TRBJ2-5,once,CASGGTGYHKETQYF,TGCGCCAGCGGCGGGACAGGCTACCATAAGGAGACCCAGTACTTC
TRBD2,TRBV10-3,TRBJ2-3,.,CAISDRTSGGDTQYF,TGTGCCATCAGTGATAGGACTAGCGGGGGAGATACGCAGTATTTT
TRBD2,TRBV6-4,TRBJ2-3,few,CASSHSGGTDTQYF,TGTGCCAGCAGTCATAGCGGGGGCACAGATACGCAGTATTTT